Each of the 5 T cell receptor beta chains below was sequenced from the same sample in a study of blood T cell repertoires in COVID-19. Sequenced by immunoSEQ multiplex PCR; TCRdb stores in-frame clones only, minus some. The sample includes 300,000 to 350,000 clones, roughly 90% of them seen just once. The sequenced sample was peripheral blood. The receptors derive from a woman aged 25 to 45 with COVID-19, enrolled during active disease.

The chain joins TRBV9 to TRBJ2-1, with D tentatively TRBD2 (6 bases). The CDR3 sequence is 15 residues long. Germline V CDR1 and CDR2: SGDLS, YYNGEE. The V end lost 3 bases, the J end lost 5 bases, and 15 bases lay between the germline ends. In nucleotides, the CDR3 is TGTGCCAGCAGCGGCCCGAGCGGGCGGGACAATGAGCAGTTCTTC. It codes for CASSGPSGRDNEQFF. Filled out from reference TRBV9 and TRBJ2-1, the complete variable domain reads DSGVTQTPKHLITATGQRVTLRCSPRSGDLSVYWYQQSLDQGLQFLIQYYNGEERAKGNILERFSAQQFPDLHSELNLSSLELGDSALYFCASSGPSGRDNEQFFGPGTRLTVL.

In the case of this clone: At the DNA level, this CDR3 is encoded by other sequences in the same sample as well. V usage is TRBV6-5 and J usage is TRBJ1-1; D is possibly TRBD1 (5 bases). The V end was cut by 0 bases, the J end by 1 base, with 9 bases between. The CDR3 runs to 15 residues. Per germline, CDR1 MNHEY and CDR2 SVGAGI. The CDR3 loop reads CASSYSRQRNTEAFF. Written as DNA, the CDR3 is TGTGCCAGCAGTTACTCGCGACAGAGGAACACTGAAGCTTTCTTT.

The rearrangement links TRBV6-4 to TRBJ2-5, with a tentative D call TRBD2 (6 bases). The CDR3 runs 14 residues. The germline V gene has CDR1 MRHNA and CDR2 SNTAGT. V was trimmed by 9 bases and J by 4 bases, leaving 18 bases between them. The CDR3 loop is CARTSQGPRETQYF. The CDR3 DNA follows: TGTGCCAGAACTAGCCAGGGACCAAGAGAGACCCAGTACTTC.

V and J are TRBV27 and TRBJ2-3; 10 positions agree with TRBD1. Per the germline V gene, CDR1 is MNHEY and CDR2 is SMNVEV (reference sequence). The V segment lost 1 base and the J segment 3 bases; nucleotides outside the gene matches: 4. The CDR3 is 16 amino acids. CDR3 sequence (DNA): TGTGCCAGCAGTTTATATGCGGGACAGGGGACAGATACGCAGTATTTT. Translating gives CASSLYAGQGTDTQYF.

The chain couples TRBV12-3 or TRBV12-4 to TRBJ1-6; a possible D gene is TRBD1 (6 bases). Trimming cost V 7 bases and J 13 bases, with 14 bases left between them. The CDR3 is 12 amino acids. CDR3 region: CASTQSGAPLHF. The CDR3 DNA sequence: TGTGCCAGCACCCAATCAGGGGCGCCCCTCCACTTT.